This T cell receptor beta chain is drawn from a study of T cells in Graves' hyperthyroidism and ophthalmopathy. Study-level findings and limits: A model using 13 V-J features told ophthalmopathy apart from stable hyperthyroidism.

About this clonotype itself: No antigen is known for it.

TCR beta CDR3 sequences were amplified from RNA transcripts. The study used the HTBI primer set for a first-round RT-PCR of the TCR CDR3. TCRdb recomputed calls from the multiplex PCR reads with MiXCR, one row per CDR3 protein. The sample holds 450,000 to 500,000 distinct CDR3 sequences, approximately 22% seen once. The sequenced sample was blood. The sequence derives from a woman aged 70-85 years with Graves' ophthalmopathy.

As DNA, the CDR3 is TGTGCCAGCAGCCAAGGGGGTCCACCCCTCTACAATGAGCAGTTCTTC. Residues: CASSQGGPPLYNEQFF. The chain uses TRBV3-1 and TRBJ2-1; D not certain. V was cut by 1 base and J by 3 bases, with 13 bases left in between. CDR3 size: 16 residues. Germline CDR1 and CDR2: LGHDT and YNNKEL (reference sequence).